This T cell receptor (beta chain) was documented in a study of T cell changes during pregnancy in multiple sclerosis. Profiling relied on immunoSEQ multiplex PCR, and the TCRdb table lists in-frame clones only, not all of them. The sample includes some 56,000 clones, about 90% of them seen just once. This CDR3 contains 13 residues. Germline values: CDR1 SEHNR, CDR2 FQNEAQ (reference sequence). Deletions cut 7 bases from V and 7 bases from J, with 13 bases between. The source material was peripheral blood, sampled in the third trimester of pregnancy. The TCR comes from a female donor in good health, enrolled as a control in a pregnancy study. The chain has TRBV7-9 and TRBJ1-4; D is ambiguous. The CDR3 DNA follows: TGTGCCAGCACCCAGGCTGATCGTGAAAAACTGTTTTTT. Its translation is CASTQADREKLFF. The complete variable domain, with remaining parts taken from reference TRBV7-9 and TRBJ1-4, reads DTGVSQNPRHKITKRGQNVTFRCDPISEHNRLYWYRQTLGQGPEFLTYFQNEAQLEKSRLLSDRFSAERPKGSFSTLEIQRTEQGDSAMYLCASTQADREKLFFGSGTQLSVL.